The 14 T cell receptor beta chains listed next were all sequenced from one sample in a study of T cell responses to AZD1222 COVID-19 vaccine. Profiled with immunoSEQ multiplex PCR; TCRdb holds only in-frame clones, not every one. The table includes more than 120,000 clones, roughly 87% detected once. The sequencing used peripheral blood, collected 28 days after the second dose of the MenACWY control vaccine. The receptor source for this set is an adult who received the MenACWY meningococcal vaccine as a control.

Regarding this clone: Relative to the germline gene, one junction end is altered; a read error may explain this. The genes are TRBV7-7 and TRBJ1-4; D possibly corresponds to TRBD1 (5 bases). CDR3 length equals 13 residues. The germline V gene has CDR1 SSHAT and CDR2 FNYEAQ (reference sequence). The CDR3 spells CASSGGFDEKLFF. CDR3 sequence (DNA): TGTGCTAGCAGCGGGGGGTTCGATGAAAAACTGTTTTTT.

V and J are TRBV20-1 and TRBJ2-1; 8 bases match TRBD2. V lost 3 bases, J lost 3 bases, and 4 bases stayed unmatched. This CDR3 has 14 residues. The germline V gene encodes CDR1 DFQATT and CDR2 SNEGSKA (reference sequence). DNA for the CDR3: TGCAGTGCTAGTTCCCTAGCGGGCTACAATGAGCAGTTCTTC. Its protein is CSASSLAGYNEQFF.

J is TRBJ1-5 and V is TRBV3-1 (or the pseudogene TRBV3-2); TRBD1 might be the D (6 bases). Germline CDR1 reads LGHDT; CDR2 reads YNNKEL (reference sequence). Trimming left V 5 bases short and J 6 bases short, with 11 bases between. The CDR3 totals 13 residues. The CDR3 bases are TGTGCCAGCAGCTACAGGGAGGGTCAGCCCCAGCATTTT. As protein: CASSYREGQPQHF.

The rearrangement links TRBV5-8 to TRBJ2-2; 7 nucleotides align to TRBD1. The J segment lost 3 bases and the V segment lost 5 bases, leaving 7 bases of the junction unmatched. Germline V gene sequence: CDR1 SGHTS, CDR2 YDEGEE. CDR3 size: 15 residues. The CDR3 reads CASRLRGRHTGELFF. The CDR3 DNA reads as TGTGCCAGCAGATTAAGGGGGCGGCACACCGGGGAGCTGTTTTTT.

CDR3: CASSQPLEANTEAFF. The CDR3 nucleotides read TGTGCCAGTAGTCAACCTCTGGAAGCGAACACTGAAGCTTTCTTT. This rearrangement joins TRBV19 to TRBJ1-1; D unclear. Trimming took off 5 bases at V and 1 base at J, with 14 bases between the two ends. Germline V CDR1 and CDR2: LNHDA, SQIVND (reference sequence). The CDR3 contains 15 residues.

A remark on this clone: A junction end diverges from the germline sequence, so it may reflect a read error. The chain links TRBV29-1 to TRBJ1-6; D may be TRBD1 (5 bases). CDR1 is SQVTM, CDR2 ANQGSEA, per germline. CDR3 length equals 15 residues. In DNA, the CDR3 is TGCAGCGTTGAAGCGAACCCAGGGCTGTGCTCACTCCTCCACTTT. Amino acids: CSVEANPGLCSLLHF.

The chain combines TRBV6-2 or TRBV6-3 with TRBJ2-1, with D perhaps assigned TRBD1 or TRBD2 (5 bases each). CDR1 is MNHEY, CDR2 SVGEGT, per germline. Trimming removed 0 bases from V and 10 bases from J, with 7 bases in between. The CDR3 extends over 12 amino acids. The CDR3 here is CASSYSGREQFF. The CDR3 DNA sequence: TGTGCCAGCAGTTACTCGGGACGGGAGCAGTTCTTC.

This chain connects TRBV18 to TRBJ2-3; 11 nucleotides align to TRBD2. The germline V gene has CDR1 KGHSH and CDR2 LQKENI. The CDR3 runs to 15 residues. The V gene end was trimmed by 3 bases and the J gene end by 1 base; junction bases not matched to a gene: 0. The CDR3 spells CASSPGLAGTDTQYF. The DNA of the CDR3 is TGTGCCAGCTCACCGGGACTAGCGGGCACAGATACGCAGTATTTT.

The V gene is TRBV19, the J gene TRBJ2-7; D is undetermined. Germline V gives CDR1 LNHDA, CDR2 SQIVND (reference sequence). CDR3 size: 12 residues. The V end lost 5 bases, the J end lost 4 bases, and 9 bases lay between the germline ends. CDR3 nucleotides: TGTGCCAGTAGTTCTCACGGTTACGAGCAGTACTTC. This sequence encodes CASSSHGYEQYF.

The rearrangement links TRBV6-1 to TRBJ2-7, with D possibly matching TRBD2 (5 bases). Germline V gives CDR1 MNHNS, CDR2 SASEGT. This CDR3 region has 15 residues. V lost 1 base, J lost 0 bases, and 10 bases lay in between. For the CDR3, the DNA is TGTGCCAGCAGTGAAGTTACGGGAACCTCCTACGAGCAGTACTTC. It specifies CASSEVTGTSYEQYF.

This clone was counted only a few times. The chain joins TRBV7-9 to TRBJ2-1, with 12 nucleotides matching TRBD2. Losses at the gene ends were 7 bases for V and 4 bases for J; bases not matched to a gene: 5. The germline V gene has CDR1 SEHNR and CDR2 FQNEAQ (reference sequence). This CDR3 spans 15 amino acids. CDR3 nucleotides: TGTGCCAGCACCCTAGCGGGAGGGCCGTACAATGAGCAGTTCTTC. Its protein is CASTLAGGPYNEQFF.

The J gene is TRBJ1-5, the V gene TRBV5-8; tentatively, D is TRBD1 (5 bases). Germline loops: CDR1 SGHTS, CDR2 YDEGEE. The CDR3 length is 14 residues. Trimming removed 2 bases from V and 9 bases from J, with 15 bases in between. This CDR3 reads CASSFSAGTGPQHF. Written as DNA, the CDR3 is TGTGCCAGCAGCTTCTCGGCAGGGACCGGGCCCCAGCATTTT.

In DNA, the CDR3 is TGCGCCAGCAGCTTGTCCCCGGCCGGGACAGGGTTCTACGAGCAGTACTTC. Its translation: CASSLSPAGTGFYEQYF. The V call is TRBV5-1, the J call TRBJ2-7; 9 nucleotides line up with TRBD1. The ends lost 1 base at V and 3 bases at J; junction bases unmatched: 11. The CDR3 has 17 amino acids. In germline, CDR1 is SGHRS, CDR2 YFSETQ.

The chain links TRBV7-3 to TRBJ2-1; 7 bases are a match to TRBD1. CDR1 is SGHTA and CDR2 is FQGTGA in the germline V gene. Trimming at V came to 5 bases and at J to 2 bases, leaving 6 bases not matched to a gene. The CDR3 totals 15 residues. The CDR3 protein is CASSPPGQPYNEQFF. As DNA, the CDR3 is TGTGCCAGCAGCCCACCGGGACAGCCCTACAATGAGCAGTTCTTC. The whole variable domain, remainder taken from reference TRBV7-3 and TRBJ2-1, is GAGVSQTPSNKVTEKGKYVELRCDPISGHTALYWYRQSLGQGPEFLIYFQGTGAADDSGLPNDRFFAVRPEGSVSTLKIQRTERGDSAVYLCASSPPGQPYNEQFFGPGTRLTVL.